The source of this T cell receptor beta chain is a study of human T cells and chemical hapten exposure. The time point was: patch test 1, 2 weeks after DPC sensitization. Noted treatment: therapeutic diphenylcyclopropenone sensitization with weekly scalp DPC. Trimming shortened V by 5 bases and J by 6 bases, and 16 bases separated the two germline ends. The germline gives CDR1 MDHEN, CDR2 SYDVKM. This CDR3 is 14 amino acids long. From the RACE reads, TCRdb called clonotypes with MiXCR, one entry per CDR3 protein. This table holds approximately 73,000 distinct CDR3 sequences, 10% found once. The clonotype was recovered from a woman in her fifties or sixties with alopecia areata. Some clones in this sample may be carry-over from other donors' samples. The specimen was whole blood, collected in connection with sensitization to the hapten diphenylcyclopropenone (DPC). The rearrangement uses TRBV28 and TRBJ2-5; D may correspond to TRBD1 or TRBD2 (5 bases each). The CDR3 nucleotides read TGTGCCAGCAGTCCCCAGGGAGTGGTAAAGACCCAGTACTTC. It yields the protein CASSPQGVVKTQYF.